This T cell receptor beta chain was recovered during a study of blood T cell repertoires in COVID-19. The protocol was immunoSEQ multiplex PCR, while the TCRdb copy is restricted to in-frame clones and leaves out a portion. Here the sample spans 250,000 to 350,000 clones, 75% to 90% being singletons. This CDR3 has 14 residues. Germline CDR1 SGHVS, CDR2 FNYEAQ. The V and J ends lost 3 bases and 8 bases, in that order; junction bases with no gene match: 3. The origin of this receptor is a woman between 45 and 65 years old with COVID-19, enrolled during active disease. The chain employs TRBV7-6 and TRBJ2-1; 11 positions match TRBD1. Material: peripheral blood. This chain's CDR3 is CASSLGQGEDEQFF. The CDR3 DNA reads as TGTGCCAGCAGCTTGGGACAGGGGGAGGATGAGCAGTTCTTC. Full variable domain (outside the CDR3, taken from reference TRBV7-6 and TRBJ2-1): GAGVSQSPRYKVTKRGQDVALRCDPISGHVSLYWYRQALGQGPEFLTYFNYEAQQDKSGLPNDRFSAERPEGSISTLTIQRTEQRDSAMYRCASSLGQGEDEQFFGPGTRLTVL.